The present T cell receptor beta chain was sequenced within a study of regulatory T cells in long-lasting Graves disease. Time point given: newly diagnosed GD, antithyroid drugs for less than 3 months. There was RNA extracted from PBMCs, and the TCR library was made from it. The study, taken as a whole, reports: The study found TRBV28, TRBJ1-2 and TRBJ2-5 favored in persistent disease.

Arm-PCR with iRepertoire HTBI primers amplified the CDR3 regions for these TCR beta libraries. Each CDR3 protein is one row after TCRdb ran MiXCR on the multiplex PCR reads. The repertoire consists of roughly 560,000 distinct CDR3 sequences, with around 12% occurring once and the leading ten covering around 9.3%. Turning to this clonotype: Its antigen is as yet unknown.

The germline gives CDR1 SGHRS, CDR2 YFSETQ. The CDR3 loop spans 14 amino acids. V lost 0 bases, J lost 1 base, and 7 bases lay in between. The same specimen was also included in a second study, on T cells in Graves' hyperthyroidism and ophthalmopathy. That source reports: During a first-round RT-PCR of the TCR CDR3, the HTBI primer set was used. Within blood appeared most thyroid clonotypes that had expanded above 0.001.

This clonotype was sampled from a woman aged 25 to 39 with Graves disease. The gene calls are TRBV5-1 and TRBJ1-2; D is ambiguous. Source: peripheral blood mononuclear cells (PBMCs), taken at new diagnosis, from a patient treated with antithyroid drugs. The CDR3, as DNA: TGCGCCAGCAGCTTGGTCGTGAATAACTATGGCTACACCTTC. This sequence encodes CASSLVVNNYGYTF.